This paragraph reports one TCR beta chain. Its antigen remains unidentified. The data belong to a study of graft-versus-host responses after intestinal transplantation. Study information: Following induction with anti-thymocyte globulin, all recipients were given tacrolimus and steroids for around three years. Whole-study results and caveats: Researchers found GvH clones in recipient marrow, and some showed up first in ileum or blood. Allografts carried high graft-versus-host to host-versus-graft clonal ratios in patients having graft-donor T cell macrochimerism.

Produced via immunoSEQ multiplex PCR; TCRdb's table is partial and in-frame only. This sample has about 97,000 clones, with 90% found just once. Germline V gene sequence: CDR1 LNHNV, CDR2 YYDKDF (reference sequence). The V and J ends lost 5 bases and 5 bases respectively, with 6 bases between them. This CDR3 contains 12 residues. The specimen was PBMCs, collected around 450 days after intestinal transplant. V and J are TRBV15 and TRBJ1-4; D is unclear. This clonotype originated in a human patient who received an intestinal transplant, so some T cells may come from the graft donor. The CDR3 bases are TGTGCCACCAGCCGATTAAATGAAAAACTGTTTTTT. Translation: CATSRLNEKLFF.